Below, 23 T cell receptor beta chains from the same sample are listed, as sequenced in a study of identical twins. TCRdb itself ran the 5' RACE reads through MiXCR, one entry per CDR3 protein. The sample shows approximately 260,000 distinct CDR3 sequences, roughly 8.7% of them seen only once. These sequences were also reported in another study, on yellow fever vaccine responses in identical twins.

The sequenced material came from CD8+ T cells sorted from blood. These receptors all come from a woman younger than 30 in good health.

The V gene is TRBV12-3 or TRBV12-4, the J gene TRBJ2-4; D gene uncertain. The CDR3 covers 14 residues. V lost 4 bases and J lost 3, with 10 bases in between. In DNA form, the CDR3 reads TGTGCCAGCAGTTCCCCCCATGGCAAAAACATTCAGTACTTC. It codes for CASSSPHGKNIQYF.

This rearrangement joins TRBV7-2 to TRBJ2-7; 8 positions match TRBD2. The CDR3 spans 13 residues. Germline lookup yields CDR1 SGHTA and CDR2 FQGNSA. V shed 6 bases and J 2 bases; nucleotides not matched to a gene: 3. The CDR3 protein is CASRAAGAYEQYF. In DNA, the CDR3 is TGTGCCAGCAGGGCAGCGGGAGCCTACGAGCAGTACTTC.

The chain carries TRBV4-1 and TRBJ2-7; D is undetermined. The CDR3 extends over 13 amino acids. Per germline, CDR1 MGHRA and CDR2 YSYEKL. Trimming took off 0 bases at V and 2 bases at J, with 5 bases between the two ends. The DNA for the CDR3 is TGCGCCAGCAGCCAAGAGGTGGCCTACGAGCAGTACTTC. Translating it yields CASSQEVAYEQYF.

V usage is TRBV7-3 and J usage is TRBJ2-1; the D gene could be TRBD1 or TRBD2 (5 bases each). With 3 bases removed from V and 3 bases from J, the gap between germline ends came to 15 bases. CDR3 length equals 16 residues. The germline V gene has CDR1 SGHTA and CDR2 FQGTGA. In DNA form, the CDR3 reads TGTGCCAGCAGCTTCCTTGTGGGGGATCACTACAATGAGCAGTTCTTC. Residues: CASSFLVGDHYNEQFF.

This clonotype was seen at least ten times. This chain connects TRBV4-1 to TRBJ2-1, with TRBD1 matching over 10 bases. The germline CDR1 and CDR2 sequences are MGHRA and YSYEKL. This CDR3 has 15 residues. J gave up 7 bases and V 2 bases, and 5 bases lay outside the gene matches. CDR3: CASSQMGTGVNEQFF. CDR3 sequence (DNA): TGCGCCAGCAGCCAAATGGGGACAGGGGTTAATGAGCAGTTCTTC.

This CDR3 is CASSEARTGWTQYF. Here the CDR3 DNA reads TGTGCCAGCAGTGAAGCCCGGACAGGGTGGACCCAGTACTTC. The J gene is TRBJ2-5, the V gene TRBV2; 8 nucleotides match TRBD1. Germline assignment: CDR1 SNHLY and CDR2 FYNNEI. V trimming: 0 bases; J trimming: 7 bases; junction bases outside the gene matches: 4. This CDR3 is built from 14 residues.

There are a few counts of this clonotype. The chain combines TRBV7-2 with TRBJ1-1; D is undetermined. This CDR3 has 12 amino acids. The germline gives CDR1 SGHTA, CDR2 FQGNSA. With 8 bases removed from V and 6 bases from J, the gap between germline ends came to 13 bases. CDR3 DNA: TGTGCCAGCTTAGGAGGTTCCCCTGAAGCTTTCTTT. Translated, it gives CASLGGSPEAFF.

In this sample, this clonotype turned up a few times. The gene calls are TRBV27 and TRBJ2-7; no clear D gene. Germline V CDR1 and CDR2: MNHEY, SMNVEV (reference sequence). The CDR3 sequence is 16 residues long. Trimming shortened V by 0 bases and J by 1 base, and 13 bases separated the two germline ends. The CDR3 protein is CASSLSPLTVSYEQYF. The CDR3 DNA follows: TGTGCCAGCAGTTTATCCCCTTTAACAGTATCCTACGAGCAGTACTTC.

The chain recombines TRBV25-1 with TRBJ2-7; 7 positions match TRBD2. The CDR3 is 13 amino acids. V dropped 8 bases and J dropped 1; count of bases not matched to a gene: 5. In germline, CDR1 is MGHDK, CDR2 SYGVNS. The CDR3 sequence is CASGQAGSYEQYF. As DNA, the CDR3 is TGTGCCAGCGGTCAAGCGGGATCCTACGAGCAGTACTTC.

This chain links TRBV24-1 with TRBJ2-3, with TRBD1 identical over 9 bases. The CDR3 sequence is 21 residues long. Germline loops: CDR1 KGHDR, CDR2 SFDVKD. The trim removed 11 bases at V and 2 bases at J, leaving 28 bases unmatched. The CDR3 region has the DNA TGTGCCATCGAAAAAGACAGGGGGTCAACCGAAAGGCTAGCTGACACAGATACGCAGTATTTT. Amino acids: CAIEKDRGSTERLADTDTQYF.

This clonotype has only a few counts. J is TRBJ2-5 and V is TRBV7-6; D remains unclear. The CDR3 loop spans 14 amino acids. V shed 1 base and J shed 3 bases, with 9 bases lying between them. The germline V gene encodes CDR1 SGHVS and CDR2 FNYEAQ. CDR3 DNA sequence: TGTGCCAGCAGCTTAGTTCCATTTAAAGAGACCCAGTACTTC. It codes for CASSLVPFKETQYF.

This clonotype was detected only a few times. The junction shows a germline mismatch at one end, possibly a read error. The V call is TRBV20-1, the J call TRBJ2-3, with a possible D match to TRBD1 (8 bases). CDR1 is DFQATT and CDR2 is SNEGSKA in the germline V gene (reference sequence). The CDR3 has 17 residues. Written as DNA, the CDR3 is TGCTGTGCTAGGGAATTGGTGCGGGAGAACAGGGGGGATACGCAGTATTTT. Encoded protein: CCARELVRENRGDTQYF.

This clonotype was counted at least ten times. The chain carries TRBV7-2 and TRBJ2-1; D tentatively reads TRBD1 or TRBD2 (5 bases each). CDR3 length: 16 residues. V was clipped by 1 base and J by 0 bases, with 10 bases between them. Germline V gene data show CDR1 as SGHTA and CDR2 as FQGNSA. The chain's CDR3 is CASSLVAGSSYNEQFF. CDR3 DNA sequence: TGTGCCAGCAGCTTAGTGGCAGGGAGCTCCTACAATGAGCAGTTCTTC.

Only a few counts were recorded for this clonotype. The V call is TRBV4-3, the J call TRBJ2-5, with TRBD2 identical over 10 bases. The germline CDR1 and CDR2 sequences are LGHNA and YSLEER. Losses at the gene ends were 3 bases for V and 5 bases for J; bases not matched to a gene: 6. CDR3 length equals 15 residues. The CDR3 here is CASSQLAGASETQYF. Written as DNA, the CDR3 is TGCGCCAGCAGCCAGCTAGCGGGAGCTTCCGAGACCCAGTACTTC.

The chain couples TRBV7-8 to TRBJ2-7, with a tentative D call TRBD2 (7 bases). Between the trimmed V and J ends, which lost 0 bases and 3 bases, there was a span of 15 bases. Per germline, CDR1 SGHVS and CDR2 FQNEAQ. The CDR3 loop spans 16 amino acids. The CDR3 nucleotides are TGTGCCAGCAGCTTAGCGGTGGGGGGGGCTGACTACGAGCAGTACTTC. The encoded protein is CASSLAVGGADYEQYF.

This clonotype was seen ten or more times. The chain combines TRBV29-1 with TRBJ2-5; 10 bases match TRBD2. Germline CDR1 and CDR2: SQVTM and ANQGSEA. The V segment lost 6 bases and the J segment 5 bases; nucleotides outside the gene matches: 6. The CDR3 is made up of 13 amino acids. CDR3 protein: CSVTLAGAETQYF. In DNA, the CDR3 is TGCAGCGTCACCCTAGCGGGAGCGGAGACCCAGTACTTC.

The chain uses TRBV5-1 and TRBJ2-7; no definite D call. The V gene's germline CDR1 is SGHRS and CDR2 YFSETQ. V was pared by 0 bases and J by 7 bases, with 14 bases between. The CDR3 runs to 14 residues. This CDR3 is CASSLVVGTSEQYF. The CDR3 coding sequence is TGCGCCAGCAGCTTGGTGGTGGGAACATCGGAGCAGTACTTC.

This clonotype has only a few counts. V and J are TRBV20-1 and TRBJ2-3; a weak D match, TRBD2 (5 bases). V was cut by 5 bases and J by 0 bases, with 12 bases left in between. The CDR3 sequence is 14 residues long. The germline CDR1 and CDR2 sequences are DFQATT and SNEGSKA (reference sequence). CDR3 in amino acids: CSARTDWSTDTQYF. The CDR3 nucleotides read TGCAGTGCTCGAACGGACTGGAGCACAGATACGCAGTATTTT.

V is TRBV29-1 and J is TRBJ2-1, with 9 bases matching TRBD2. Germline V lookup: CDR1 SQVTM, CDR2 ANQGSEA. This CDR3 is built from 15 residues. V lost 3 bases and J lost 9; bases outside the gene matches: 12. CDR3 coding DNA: TGCAGCGTTGACGATAGCGGGAGCGCAAGAGGTGAGCAGTTCTTC. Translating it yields CSVDDSGSARGEQFF.

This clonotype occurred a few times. CDR3 in amino acids: CSARDPSVPWAFF. The CDR3, as DNA: TGCAGTGCTAGAGATCCATCAGTGCCCTGGGCGTTCTTC. This chain uses TRBV20-1 with TRBJ2-1; the D is unclear. The V and J ends lost 0 bases and 15 bases respectively, with 18 bases between them. This CDR3 region has 13 residues. CDR1 is DFQATT, CDR2 SNEGSKA, per germline (reference sequence).

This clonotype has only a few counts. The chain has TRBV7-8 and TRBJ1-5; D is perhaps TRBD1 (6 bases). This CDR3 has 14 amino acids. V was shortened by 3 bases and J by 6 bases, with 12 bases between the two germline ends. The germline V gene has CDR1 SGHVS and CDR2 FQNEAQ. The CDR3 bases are TGTGCCAGCAGCTTCGAGACAGGCGGTCAGCCCCAGCATTTT. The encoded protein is CASSFETGGQPQHF.

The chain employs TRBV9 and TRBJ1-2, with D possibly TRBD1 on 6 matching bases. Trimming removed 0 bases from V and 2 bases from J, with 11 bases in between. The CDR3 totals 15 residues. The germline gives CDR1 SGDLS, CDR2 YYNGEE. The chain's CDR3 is CASSVVRTENYGYTF. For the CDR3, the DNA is TGTGCCAGCAGCGTAGTTAGGACAGAAAACTATGGCTACACCTTC.

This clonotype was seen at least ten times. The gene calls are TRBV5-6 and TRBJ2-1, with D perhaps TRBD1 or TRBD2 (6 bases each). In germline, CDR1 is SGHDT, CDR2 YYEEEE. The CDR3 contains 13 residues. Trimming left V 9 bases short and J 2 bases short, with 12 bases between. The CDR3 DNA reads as TGTGCCAACGGGGGCCCAACCTACAATGAGCAGTTCTTC. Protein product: CANGGPTYNEQFF.